The source of this T cell receptor beta chain is a study of identical twins. This CDR3 spans 13 amino acids. From germline, CDR1 is MNHNS and CDR2 SASEGT. V lost 6 bases and J 6 bases, leaving 14 bases between the germline ends. TCRdb itself ran the 5' RACE reads through MiXCR, one entry per CDR3 protein. In the table there are 600,000 to 850,000 distinct CDR3 sequences, roughly 18% of which are singletons. Many counts were recorded for this clonotype. This sample also belongs to another study, concerning T cells expressing NK-cell markers.

V is TRBV6-1 and J is TRBJ1-1, with D perhaps TRBD1 (5 bases). Sequencing was carried out using PBMCs. This clonotype originated in a woman under 30 in good health. The CDR3 reads CASSGTASAEAFF. CDR3 DNA sequence: TGTGCCAGCAGCGGGACTGCCTCAGCTGAAGCTTTCTTT.